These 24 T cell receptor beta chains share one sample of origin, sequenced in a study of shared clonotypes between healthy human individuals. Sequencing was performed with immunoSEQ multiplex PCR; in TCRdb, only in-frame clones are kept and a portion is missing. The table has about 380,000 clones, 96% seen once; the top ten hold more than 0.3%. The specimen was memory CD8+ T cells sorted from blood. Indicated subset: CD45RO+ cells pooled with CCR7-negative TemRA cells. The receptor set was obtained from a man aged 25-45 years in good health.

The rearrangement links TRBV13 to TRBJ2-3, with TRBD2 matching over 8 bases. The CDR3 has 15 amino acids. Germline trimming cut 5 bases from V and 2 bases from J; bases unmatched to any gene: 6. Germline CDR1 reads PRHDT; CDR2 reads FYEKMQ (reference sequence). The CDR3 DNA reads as TGTGCCAGCAGCGCGGGACTAGGCCACACAGATACGCAGTATTTT. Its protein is CASSAGLGHTDTQYF.

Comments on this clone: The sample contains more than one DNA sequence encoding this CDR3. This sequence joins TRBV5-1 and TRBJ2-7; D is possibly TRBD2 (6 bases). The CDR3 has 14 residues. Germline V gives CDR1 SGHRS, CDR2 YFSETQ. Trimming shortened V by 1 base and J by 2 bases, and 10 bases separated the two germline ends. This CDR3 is CASSLSGRPYEQYF. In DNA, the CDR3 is TGCGCCAGCAGCTTGTCCGGGAGACCCTACGAGCAGTACTTC.

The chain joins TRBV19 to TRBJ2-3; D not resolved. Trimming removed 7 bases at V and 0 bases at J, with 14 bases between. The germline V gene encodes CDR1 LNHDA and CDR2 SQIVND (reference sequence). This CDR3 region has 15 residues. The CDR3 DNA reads TGTGCCAGTAAAACCTACACTTCTAGCACAGATACGCAGTATTTT. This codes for CASKTYTSSTDTQYF. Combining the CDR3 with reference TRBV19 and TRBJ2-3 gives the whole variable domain DGGITQSPKYLFRKEGQNVTLSCEQNLNHDAMYWYRQDPGQGLRLIYYSQIVNDFQKGDIAEGYSVSREKKESFPLTVTSAQKNPTAFYLCASKTYTSSTDTQYFGPGTRLTVL.

The CDR3 nucleotides are TGTGCCAGCATGAGTCCCGAGGGAAACACCATATATTTT. This translates into CASMSPEGNTIYF. The chain has TRBV6-5 and TRBJ1-3; D gene unclear. V was trimmed by 7 bases and J by 4 bases, leaving 11 bases between them. This CDR3 has 13 residues. Germline CDR1 reads MNHEY; CDR2 reads SVGAGI.

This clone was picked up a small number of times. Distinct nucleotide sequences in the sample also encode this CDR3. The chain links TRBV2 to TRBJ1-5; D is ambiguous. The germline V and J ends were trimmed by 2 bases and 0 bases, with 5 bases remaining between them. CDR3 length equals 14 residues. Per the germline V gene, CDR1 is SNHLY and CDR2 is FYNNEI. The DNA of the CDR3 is TGTGCCAGCAGTGAACCCTATAGCAATCAGCCCCAGCATTTT. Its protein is CASSEPYSNQPQHF. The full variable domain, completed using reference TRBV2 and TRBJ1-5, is EPEVTQTPSHQVTQMGQEVILRCVPISNHLYFYWYRQILGQKVEFLVSFYNNEISEKSEIFDDQFSVERPDGSNFTLKIRSTKLEDSAMYFCASSEPYSNQPQHFGDGTRLSIL.

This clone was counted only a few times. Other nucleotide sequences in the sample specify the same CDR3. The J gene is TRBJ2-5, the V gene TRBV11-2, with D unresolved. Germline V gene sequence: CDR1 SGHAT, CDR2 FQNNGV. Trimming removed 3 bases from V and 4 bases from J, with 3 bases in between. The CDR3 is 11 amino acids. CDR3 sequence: CASSLGETQYF. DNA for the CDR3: TGTGCCAGCAGCTTGGGAGAGACCCAGTACTTC.

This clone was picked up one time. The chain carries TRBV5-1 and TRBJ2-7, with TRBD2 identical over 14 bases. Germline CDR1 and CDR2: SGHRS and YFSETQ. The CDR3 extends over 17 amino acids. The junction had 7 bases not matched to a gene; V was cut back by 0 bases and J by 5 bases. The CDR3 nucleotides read TGCGCCAGCAGCTTGGCCTCGGGGACTAGCGGGAGTCACGAGCAGTACTTC. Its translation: CASSLASGTSGSHEQYF.

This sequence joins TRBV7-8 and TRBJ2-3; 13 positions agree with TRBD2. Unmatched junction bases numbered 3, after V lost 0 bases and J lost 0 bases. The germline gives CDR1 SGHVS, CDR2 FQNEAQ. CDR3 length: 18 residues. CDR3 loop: CASSLAWTSGGSTDTQYF. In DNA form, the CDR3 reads TGTGCCAGCAGCTTAGCCTGGACTAGCGGGGGTAGCACAGATACGCAGTATTTT.

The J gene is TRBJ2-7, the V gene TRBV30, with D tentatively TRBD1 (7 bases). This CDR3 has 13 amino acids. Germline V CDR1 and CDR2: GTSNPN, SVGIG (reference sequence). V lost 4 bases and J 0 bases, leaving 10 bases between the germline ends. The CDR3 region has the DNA TGTGCCTGGACGCGGGACAGCTCCTACGAGCAGTACTTC. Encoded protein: CAWTRDSSYEQYF.

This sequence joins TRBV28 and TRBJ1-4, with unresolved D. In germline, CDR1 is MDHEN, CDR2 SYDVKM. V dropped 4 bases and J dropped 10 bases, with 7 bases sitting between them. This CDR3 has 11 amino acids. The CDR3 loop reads CASSSRGKLFF. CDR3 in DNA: TGTGCCAGCAGTTCTCGTGGAAAACTGTTTTTT.

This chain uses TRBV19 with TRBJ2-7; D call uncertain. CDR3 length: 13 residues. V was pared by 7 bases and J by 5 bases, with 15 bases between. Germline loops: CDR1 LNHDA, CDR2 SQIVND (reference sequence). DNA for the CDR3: TGTGCCAGTAATCATCGGGCAGGAAACGAGCAGTACTTC. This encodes CASNHRAGNEQYF.

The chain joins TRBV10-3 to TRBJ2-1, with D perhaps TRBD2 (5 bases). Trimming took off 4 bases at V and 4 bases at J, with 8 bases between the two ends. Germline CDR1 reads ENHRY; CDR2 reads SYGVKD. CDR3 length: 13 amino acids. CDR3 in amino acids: CAISGEFYNEQFF. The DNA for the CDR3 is TGTGCCATCAGTGGGGAGTTTTACAATGAGCAGTTCTTC.

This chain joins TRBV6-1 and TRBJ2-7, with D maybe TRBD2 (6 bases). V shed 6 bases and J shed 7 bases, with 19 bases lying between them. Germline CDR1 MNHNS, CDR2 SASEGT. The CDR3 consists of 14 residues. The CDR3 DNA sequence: TGTGCCAGCAGATACGGGACGGGGGTTAGTGAGCAGTACTTC. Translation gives CASRYGTGVSEQYF.

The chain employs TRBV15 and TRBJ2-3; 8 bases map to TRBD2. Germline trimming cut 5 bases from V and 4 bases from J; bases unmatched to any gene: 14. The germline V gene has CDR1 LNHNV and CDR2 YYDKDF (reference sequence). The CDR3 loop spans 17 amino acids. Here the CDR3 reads CATSASDTGGAADTQYF. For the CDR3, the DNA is TGTGCCACCAGCGCCTCTGATACGGGAGGGGCGGCAGATACGCAGTATTTT.

CDR3 sequence (DNA): TGTGCCAGCAGCTTAGCCGGCTCCGGACTGGACTCCTACGAGCAGTACTTC. Protein: CASSLAGSGLDSYEQYF. The chain couples TRBV11-1 to TRBJ2-7, with D perhaps matching TRBD2 (5 bases). Looked up from germline, CDR1 is SGHAT and CDR2 is FQDESV (reference sequence). This CDR3 spans 17 amino acids. Trimming shortened V by 0 bases and J by 0 bases, and 15 bases separated the two germline ends.

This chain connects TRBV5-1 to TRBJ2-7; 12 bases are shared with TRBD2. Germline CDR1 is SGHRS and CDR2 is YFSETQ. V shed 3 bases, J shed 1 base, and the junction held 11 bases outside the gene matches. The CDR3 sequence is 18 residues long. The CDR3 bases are TGCGCCAGCAGCTCCGGCTCTAGCGGGAGGGTCGGGTCCTACGAGCAGTACTTC. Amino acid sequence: CASSSGSSGRVGSYEQYF.

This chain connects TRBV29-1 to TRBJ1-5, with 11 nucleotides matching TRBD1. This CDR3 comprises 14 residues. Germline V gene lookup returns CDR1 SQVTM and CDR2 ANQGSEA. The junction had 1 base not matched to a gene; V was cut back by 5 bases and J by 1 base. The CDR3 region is CSVRTGGSNQPQHF. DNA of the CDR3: TGCAGCGTTAGGACAGGGGGCAGCAATCAGCCCCAGCATTTT. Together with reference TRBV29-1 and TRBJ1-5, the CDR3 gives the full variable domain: SAVISQKPSRDICQRGTSLTIQCQVDSQVTMMFWYRQQPGQSLTLIATANQGSEATYESGFVIDKFPISRPNLTFSTLTVSNMSPEDSSIYLCSVRTGGSNQPQHFGDGTRLSIL.

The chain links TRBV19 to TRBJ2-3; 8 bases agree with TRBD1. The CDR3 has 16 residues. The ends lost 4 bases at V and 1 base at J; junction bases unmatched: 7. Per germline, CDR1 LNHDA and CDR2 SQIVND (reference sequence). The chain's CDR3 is CASSTDREKGTDTQYF. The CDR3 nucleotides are TGTGCCAGTAGTACGGACAGGGAAAAGGGCACAGATACGCAGTATTTT. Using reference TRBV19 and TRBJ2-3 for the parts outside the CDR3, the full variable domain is DGGITQSPKYLFRKEGQNVTLSCEQNLNHDAMYWYRQDPGQGLRLIYYSQIVNDFQKGDIAEGYSVSREKKESFPLTVTSAQKNPTAFYLCASSTDREKGTDTQYFGPGTRLTVL.

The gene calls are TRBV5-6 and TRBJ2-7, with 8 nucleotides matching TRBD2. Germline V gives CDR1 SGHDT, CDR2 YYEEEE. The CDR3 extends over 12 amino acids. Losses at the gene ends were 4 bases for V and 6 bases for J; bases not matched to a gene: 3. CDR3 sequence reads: CASSPGGAEQYF. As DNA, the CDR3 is TGTGCCAGCAGCCCGGGGGGGGCCGAGCAGTACTTC.

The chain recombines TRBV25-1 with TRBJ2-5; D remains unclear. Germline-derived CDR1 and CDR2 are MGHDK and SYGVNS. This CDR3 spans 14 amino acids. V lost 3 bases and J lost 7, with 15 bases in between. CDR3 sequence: CASSDASAGRTQYF. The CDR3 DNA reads TGTGCCAGCAGTGATGCGTCGGCTGGTCGGACCCAGTACTTC.

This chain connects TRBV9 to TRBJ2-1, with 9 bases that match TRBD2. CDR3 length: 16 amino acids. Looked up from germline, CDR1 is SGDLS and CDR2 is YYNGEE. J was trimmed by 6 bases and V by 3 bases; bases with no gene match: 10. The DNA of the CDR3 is TGTGCCAGCAGCGACTCACCTAGCGGGATGACCAATGAGCAGTTCTTC. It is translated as CASSDSPSGMTNEQFF.

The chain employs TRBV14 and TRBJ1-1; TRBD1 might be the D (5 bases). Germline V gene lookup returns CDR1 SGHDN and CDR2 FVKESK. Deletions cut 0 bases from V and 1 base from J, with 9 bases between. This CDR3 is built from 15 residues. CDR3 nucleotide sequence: TGTGCCAGCAGCCAAGACTGGGGCCCGAACACTGAAGCTTTCTTT. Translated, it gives CASSQDWGPNTEAFF.

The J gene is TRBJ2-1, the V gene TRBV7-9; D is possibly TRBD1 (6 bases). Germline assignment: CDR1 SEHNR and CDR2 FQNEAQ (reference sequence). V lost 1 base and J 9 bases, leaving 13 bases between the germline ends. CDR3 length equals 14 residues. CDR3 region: CASSLVRDKSEQFF. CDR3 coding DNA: TGTGCCAGCAGCTTAGTCAGGGACAAAAGTGAGCAGTTCTTC.

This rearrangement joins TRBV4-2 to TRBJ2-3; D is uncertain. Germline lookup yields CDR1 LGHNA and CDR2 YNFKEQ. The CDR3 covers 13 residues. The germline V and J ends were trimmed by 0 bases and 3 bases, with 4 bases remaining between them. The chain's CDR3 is CASSQDRTDTQYF. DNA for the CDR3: TGTGCCAGCAGCCAAGATCGAACAGATACGCAGTATTTT.